Given below is one TCR beta chain in context. The PCR made use of 60 Vbeta and 13 Jbeta primers. Using immunoSEQ multiplex PCR, the repertoire was profiled, and TCRdb retains in-frame clones only, with some absent. In the table there are some 150,000 clones, over 65% of which are singletons. The entry originates in a study of cytomegalovirus exposure and HLA in healthy donors. V lost 3 bases and J 0 bases, leaving 9 bases between the germline ends. The CDR3 sequence is 15 residues long. Germline CDR1 and CDR2: SGHNT and YENEEA. Sequencing was performed on PBMCs. The TCR was taken from a woman aged 40 to 50 in good health and CMV-seronegative. The J gene is TRBJ2-1, the V gene TRBV11-3; D may be TRBD2 (5 bases). The CDR3 spells CASSLSGSSYNEQFF. CDR3 DNA: TGTGCCAGCAGCTTGAGCGGTAGCTCCTACAATGAGCAGTTCTTC.